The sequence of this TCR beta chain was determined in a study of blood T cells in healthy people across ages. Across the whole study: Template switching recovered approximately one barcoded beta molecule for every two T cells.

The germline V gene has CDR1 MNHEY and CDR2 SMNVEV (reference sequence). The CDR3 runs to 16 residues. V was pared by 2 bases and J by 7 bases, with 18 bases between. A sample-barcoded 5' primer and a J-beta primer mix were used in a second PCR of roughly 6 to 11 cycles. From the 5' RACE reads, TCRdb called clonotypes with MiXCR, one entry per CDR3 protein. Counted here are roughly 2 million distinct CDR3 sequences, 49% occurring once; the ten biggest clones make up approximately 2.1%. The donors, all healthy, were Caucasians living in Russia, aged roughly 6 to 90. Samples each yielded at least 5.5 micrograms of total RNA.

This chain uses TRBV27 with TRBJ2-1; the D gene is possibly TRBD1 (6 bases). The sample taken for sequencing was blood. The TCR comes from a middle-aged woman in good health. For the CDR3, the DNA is TGTGCCAGCAGTTTAAGGGGGAGCCTTCCCCCGAATGAGCAGTTCTTC. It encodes CASSLRGSLPPNEQFF.